In this sample, the clone carrying this T cell receptor beta chain turned up a few times. The data belong to a study of patients and donors after allogeneic stem cell transplantation. TCRdb called the RT-PCR reads again in MiXCR, with one record for every CDR3 protein. The table lists about 960,000 distinct CDR3 sequences, about a sixth of them singletons, with 5.5% to 6.5% in the top ten. Losses at the gene ends were 2 bases for V and 7 bases for J; bases not matched to a gene: 6. From germline, CDR1 is MGHDK and CDR2 SYGVNS. CDR3 size: 15 residues. This clonotype was obtained from a human donor who was either an allogeneic HSCT recipient or a stem cell or donor lymphocyte infusion donor (not recorded which). It is not recorded whose cells these are; they may come from a transplant donor. Sample: blood, either unsorted or a sorted T cell fraction (not recorded which). The V gene is TRBV25-1, the J gene TRBJ2-1; the match to TRBD2 covers 9 bases. The CDR3, as DNA: TGTGCCAGCAGTGAAGGTAGCGGGAGTTGGAATGAGCAGTTCTTC. This encodes CASSEGSGSWNEQFF. The whole variable domain, remainder taken from reference TRBV25-1 and TRBJ2-1, is EADIYQTPRYLVIGTGKKITLECSQTMGHDKMYWYQQDPGMELHLIHYSYGVNSTEKGDLSSESTVSRIRTEHFPLTLESARPSHTSQYLCASSEGSGSWNEQFFGPGTRLTVL.